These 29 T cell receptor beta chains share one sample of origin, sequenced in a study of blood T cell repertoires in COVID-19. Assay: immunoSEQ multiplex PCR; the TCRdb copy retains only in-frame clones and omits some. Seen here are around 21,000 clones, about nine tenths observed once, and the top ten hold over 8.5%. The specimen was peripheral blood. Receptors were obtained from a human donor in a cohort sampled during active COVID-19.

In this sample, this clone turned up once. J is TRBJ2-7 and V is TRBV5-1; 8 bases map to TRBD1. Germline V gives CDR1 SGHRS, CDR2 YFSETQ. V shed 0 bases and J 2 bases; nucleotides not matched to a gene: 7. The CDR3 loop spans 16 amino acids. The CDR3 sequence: CASSLGFGQGTYEQYF. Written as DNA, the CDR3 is TGCGCCAGCAGCTTGGGTTTCGGACAGGGTACCTACGAGCAGTACTTC.

For the CDR3, the DNA is TGTGCCAGCAGCCAAGGGCCGGGGGGCTACACCTTC. Its protein is CASSQGPGGYTF. The chain joins TRBV4-2 to TRBJ1-2; D gene uncertain. From germline, CDR1 is LGHNA and CDR2 YNFKEQ. Deletions cut 1 base from V and 8 bases from J, with 8 bases between. The CDR3 sequence is 12 residues long.

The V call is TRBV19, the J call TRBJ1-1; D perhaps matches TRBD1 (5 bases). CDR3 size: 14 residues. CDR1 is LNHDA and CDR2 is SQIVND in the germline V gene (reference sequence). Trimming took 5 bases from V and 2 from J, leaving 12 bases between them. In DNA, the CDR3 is TGTGCCAGTAGTGAGACAGCCCCTAACACTGAAGCTTTCTTT. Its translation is CASSETAPNTEAFF.

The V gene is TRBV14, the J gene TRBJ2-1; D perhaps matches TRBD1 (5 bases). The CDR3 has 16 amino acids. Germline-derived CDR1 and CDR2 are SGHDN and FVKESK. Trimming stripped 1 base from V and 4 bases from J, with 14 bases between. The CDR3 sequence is CASSQGGGWGYNEQFF. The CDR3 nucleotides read TGTGCCAGCAGCCAAGGGGGCGGTTGGGGATACAATGAGCAGTTCTTC.

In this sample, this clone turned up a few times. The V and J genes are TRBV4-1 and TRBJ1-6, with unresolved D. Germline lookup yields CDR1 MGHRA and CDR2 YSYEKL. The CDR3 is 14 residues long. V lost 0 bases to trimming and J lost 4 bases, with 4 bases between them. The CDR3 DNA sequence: TGCGCCAGCAGCCAAGACAGGTATAATTCACCCCTCCACTTT. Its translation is CASSQDRYNSPLHF.

The CDR3 sequence: CASRLSSGANVLTF. CDR3 nucleotide sequence: TGTGCCAGCAGACTGAGTAGTGGGGCCAACGTCCTGACTTTC. This sequence joins TRBV27 and TRBJ2-6; no firm D call. The length of the CDR3 is 14 residues. CDR1 and CDR2 (germline): MNHEY, SMNVEV (reference sequence). With 6 bases removed from V and 3 bases from J, the gap between germline ends came to 9 bases. Full variable domain (missing parts from reference TRBV27 and TRBJ2-6): EAQVTQNPRYLITVTGKKLTVTCSQNMNHEYMSWYRQDPGLGLRQIYYSMNVEVTDKGDVPEGYKVSRKEKRNFPLILESPSPNQTSLYFCASRLSSGANVLTFGAGSRLTVL.

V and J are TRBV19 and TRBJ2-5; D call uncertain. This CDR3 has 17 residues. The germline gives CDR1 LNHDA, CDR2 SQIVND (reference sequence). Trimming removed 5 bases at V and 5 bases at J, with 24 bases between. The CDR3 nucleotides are TGTGCCAGTAGTCCACACCCCGCCCTCGGCGGCCATGAGACCCAGTACTTC. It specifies CASSPHPALGGHETQYF. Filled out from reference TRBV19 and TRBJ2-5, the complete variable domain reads DGGITQSPKYLFRKEGQNVTLSCEQNLNHDAMYWYRQDPGQGLRLIYYSQIVNDFQKGDIAEGYSVSREKKESFPLTVTSAQKNPTAFYLCASSPHPALGGHETQYFGPGTRLLVL.

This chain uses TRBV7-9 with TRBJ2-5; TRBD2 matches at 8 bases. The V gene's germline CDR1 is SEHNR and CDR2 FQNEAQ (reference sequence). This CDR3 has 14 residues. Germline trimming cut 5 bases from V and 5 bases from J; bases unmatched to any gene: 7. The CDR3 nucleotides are TGTGCCAGCAGCCTCGGGGGGGAGACTGAGACCCAGTACTTC. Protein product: CASSLGGETETQYF.

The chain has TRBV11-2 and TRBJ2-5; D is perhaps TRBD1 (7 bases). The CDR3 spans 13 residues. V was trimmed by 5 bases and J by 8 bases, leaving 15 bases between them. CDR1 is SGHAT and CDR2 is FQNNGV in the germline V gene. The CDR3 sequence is CASSQGGPVTQYF. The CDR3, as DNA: TGTGCCAGCAGCCAGGGGGGTCCTGTAACCCAGTACTTC.

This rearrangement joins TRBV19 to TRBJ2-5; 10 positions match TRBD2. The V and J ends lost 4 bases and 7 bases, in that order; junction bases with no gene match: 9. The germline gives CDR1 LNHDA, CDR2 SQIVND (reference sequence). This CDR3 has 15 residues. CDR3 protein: CASSTSGGAVATQYF. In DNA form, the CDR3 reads TGTGCCAGTAGTACCAGCGGGGGGGCCGTAGCGACCCAGTACTTC.

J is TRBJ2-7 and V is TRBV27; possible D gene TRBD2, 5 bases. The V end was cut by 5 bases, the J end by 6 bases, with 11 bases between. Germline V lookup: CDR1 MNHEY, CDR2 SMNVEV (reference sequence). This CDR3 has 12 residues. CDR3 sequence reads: CASSPPGVEQYF. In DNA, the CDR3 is TGTGCCAGCAGTCCACCCGGGGTCGAGCAGTACTTC.

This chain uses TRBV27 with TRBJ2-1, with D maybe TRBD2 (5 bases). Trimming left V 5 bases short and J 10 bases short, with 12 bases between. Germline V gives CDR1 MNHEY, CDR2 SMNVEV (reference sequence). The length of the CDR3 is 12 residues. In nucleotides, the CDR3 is TGTGCCAGCAGTATCAAAACGGGGGAGCAGTTCTTC. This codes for CASSIKTGEQFF.

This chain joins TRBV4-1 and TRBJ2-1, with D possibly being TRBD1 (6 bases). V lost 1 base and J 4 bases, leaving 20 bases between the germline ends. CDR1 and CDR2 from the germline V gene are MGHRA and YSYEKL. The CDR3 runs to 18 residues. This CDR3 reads CASSQGIRGRGHYNEQFF. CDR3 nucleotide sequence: TGCGCCAGCAGCCAAGGGATCCGGGGCAGGGGACATTACAATGAGCAGTTCTTC.

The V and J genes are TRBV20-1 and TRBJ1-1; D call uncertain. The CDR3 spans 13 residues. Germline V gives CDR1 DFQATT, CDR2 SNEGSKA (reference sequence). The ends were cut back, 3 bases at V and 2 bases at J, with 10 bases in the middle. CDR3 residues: CSASRGSNTEAFF. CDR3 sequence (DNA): TGCAGTGCTAGTAGAGGGAGTAACACTGAAGCTTTCTTT.

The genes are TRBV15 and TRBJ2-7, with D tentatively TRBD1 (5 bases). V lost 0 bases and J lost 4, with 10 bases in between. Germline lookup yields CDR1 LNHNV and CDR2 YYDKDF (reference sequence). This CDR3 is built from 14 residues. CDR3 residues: CATSRDLGRYEQYF. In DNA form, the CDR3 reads TGTGCCACCAGCAGAGATTTGGGGCGATACGAGCAGTACTTC.

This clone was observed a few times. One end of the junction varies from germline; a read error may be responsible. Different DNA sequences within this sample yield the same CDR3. The CDR3 DNA sequence: TGCGCCAGCAGGGAACCAGGGGCGGGGGAGCTGTTTTTT. It is translated as CASREPGAGELFF. This sequence joins TRBV7-3 and TRBJ2-2; tentatively, D is TRBD1 (6 bases). The CDR3 has 13 amino acids. Per the germline V gene, CDR1 is SGHTA and CDR2 is FQGTGA.

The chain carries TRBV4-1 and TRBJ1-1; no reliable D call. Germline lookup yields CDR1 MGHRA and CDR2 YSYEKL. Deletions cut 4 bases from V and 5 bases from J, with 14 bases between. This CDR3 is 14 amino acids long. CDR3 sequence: CASSPVPRDTEAFF. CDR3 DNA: TGCGCCAGCAGCCCCGTACCCCGGGATACTGAAGCTTTCTTT.

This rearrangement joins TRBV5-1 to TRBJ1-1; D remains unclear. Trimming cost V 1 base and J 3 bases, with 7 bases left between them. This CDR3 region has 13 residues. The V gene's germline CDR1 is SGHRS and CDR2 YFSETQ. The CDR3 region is CASSLLSDTEAFF. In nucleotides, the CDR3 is TGCGCCAGCAGCTTGCTGTCGGACACTGAAGCTTTCTTT.

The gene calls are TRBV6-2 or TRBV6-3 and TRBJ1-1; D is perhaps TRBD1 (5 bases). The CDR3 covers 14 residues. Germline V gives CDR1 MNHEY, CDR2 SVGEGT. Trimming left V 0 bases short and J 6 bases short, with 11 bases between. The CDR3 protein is CASSYSSRVPEAFF. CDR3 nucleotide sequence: TGTGCCAGCAGTTACTCGAGCAGGGTGCCTGAAGCTTTCTTT.

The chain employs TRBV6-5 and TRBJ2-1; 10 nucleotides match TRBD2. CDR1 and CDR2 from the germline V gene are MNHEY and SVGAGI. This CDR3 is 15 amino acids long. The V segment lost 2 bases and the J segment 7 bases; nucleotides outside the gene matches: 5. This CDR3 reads CASSYPGTSVNEQFF. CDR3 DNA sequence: TGTGCCAGCAGTTACCCCGGGACTAGCGTAAATGAGCAGTTCTTC.

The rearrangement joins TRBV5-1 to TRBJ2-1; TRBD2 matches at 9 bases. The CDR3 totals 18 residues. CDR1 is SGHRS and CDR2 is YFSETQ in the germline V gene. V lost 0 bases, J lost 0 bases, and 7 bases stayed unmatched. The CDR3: CASSLEDFSGGSYNEQFF. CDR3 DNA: TGCGCCAGCAGCTTGGAGGATTTTAGCGGGGGCTCCTACAATGAGCAGTTCTTC.

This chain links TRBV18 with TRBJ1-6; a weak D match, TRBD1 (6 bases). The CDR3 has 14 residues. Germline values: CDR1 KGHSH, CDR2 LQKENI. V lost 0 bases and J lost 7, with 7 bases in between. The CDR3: CASSPPGANSPLHF. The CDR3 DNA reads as TGTGCCAGCTCACCACCGGGGGCGAATTCACCCCTCCACTTT.

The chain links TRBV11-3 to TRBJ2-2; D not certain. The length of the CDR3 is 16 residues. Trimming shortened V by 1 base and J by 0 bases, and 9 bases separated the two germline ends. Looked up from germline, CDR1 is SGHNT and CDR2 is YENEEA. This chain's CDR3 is CASSLVGSSNTGELFF. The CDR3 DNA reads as TGTGCCAGCAGCTTAGTCGGGTCCTCGAACACCGGGGAGCTGTTTTTT.

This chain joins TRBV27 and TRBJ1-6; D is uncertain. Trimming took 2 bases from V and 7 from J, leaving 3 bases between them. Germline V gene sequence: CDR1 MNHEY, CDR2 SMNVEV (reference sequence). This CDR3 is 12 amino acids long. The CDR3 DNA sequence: TGTGCCAGCAGTTTACAGAATTCACCCCTCCACTTT. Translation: CASSLQNSPLHF.

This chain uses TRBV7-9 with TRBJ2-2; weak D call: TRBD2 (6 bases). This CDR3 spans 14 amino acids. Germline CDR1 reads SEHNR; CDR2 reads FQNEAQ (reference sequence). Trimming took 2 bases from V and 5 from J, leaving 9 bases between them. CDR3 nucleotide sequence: TGTGCCAGCAGCTTAATAAGCGGGACCGGGGAGCTGTTTTTT. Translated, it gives CASSLISGTGELFF.

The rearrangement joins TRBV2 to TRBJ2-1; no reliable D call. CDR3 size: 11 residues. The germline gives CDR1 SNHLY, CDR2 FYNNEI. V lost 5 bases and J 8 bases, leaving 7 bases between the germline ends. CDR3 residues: CASSRQYEQFF. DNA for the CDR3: TGTGCCAGCAGTCGTCAGTATGAGCAGTTCTTC.

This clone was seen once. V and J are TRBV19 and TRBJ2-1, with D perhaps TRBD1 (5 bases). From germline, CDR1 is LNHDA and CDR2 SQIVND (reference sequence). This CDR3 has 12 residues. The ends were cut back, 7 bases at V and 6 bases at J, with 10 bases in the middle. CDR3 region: CASKQGFNEQFF. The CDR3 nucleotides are TGTGCCAGTAAGCAGGGATTCAATGAGCAGTTCTTC.

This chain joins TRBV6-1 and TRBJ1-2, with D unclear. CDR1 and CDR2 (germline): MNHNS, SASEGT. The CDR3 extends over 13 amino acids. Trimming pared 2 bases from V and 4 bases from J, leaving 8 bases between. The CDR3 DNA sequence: TGTGCCAGCAGTGAAAATAAGCTCTATGGCTACACCTTC. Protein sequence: CASSENKLYGYTF.

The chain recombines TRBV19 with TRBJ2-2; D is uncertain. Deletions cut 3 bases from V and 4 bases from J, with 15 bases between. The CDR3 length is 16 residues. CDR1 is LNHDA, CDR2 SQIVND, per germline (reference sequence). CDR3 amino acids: CASSILPSGATGELFF. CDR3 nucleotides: TGTGCCAGTAGTATCCTACCATCCGGAGCCACCGGGGAGCTGTTTTTT.